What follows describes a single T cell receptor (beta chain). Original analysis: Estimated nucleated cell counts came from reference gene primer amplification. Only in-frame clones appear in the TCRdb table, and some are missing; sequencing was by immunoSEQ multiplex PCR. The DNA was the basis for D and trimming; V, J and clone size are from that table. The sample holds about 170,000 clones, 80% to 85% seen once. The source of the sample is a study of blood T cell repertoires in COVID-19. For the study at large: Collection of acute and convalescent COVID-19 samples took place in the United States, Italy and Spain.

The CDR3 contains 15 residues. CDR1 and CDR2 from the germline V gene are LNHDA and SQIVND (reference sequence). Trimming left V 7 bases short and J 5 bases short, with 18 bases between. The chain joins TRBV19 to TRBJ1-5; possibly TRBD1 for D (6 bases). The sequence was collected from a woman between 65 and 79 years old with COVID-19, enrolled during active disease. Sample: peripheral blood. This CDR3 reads CASTPKAGVYQPQHF. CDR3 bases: TGTGCCAGTACCCCGAAGGCAGGGGTCTATCAGCCCCAGCATTTT.